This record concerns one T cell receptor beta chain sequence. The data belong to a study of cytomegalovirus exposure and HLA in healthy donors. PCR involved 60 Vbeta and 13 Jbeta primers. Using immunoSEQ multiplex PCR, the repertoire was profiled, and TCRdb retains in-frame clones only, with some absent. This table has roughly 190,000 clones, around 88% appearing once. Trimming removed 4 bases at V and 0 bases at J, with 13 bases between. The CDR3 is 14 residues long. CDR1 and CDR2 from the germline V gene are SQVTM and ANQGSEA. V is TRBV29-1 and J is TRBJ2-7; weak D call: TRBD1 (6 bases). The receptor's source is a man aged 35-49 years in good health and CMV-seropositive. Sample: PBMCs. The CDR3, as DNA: TGCAGCGTTGCCTGGGGGCGAAGCTCCTACGAGCAGTACTTC. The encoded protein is CSVAWGRSSYEQYF.